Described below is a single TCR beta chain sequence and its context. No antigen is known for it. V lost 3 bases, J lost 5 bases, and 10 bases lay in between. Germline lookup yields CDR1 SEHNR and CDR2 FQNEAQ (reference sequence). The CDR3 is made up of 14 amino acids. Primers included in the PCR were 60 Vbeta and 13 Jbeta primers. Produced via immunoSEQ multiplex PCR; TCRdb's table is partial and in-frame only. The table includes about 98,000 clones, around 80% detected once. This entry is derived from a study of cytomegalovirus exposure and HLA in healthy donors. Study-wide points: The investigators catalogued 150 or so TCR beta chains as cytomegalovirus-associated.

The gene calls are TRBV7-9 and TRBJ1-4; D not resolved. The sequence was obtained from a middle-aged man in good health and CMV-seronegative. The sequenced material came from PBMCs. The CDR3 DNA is TGTGCCAGCAGCTTCCCCCGTCCCAATGAAAAACTGTTTTTT. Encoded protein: CASSFPRPNEKLFF.